This T cell receptor beta chain was documented in a study of OX40 agonist ivuxolimab in advanced cancers. About the study: It was ivuxolimab, an agonistic anti-OX40 (CD134) antibody, that patients were treated with. Overall study results and limits: Clonal expansion was seen in CD4+ and CD8+ blood T cells by week 6 at 0.1 to 3.0 mg/kg.

Profiling relied on immunoSEQ multiplex PCR, and the TCRdb table lists in-frame clones only, not all of them. The data show some 99,000 clones, 80% to 95% seen once. Germline V gives CDR1 SGHVS, CDR2 FQNEAQ. This CDR3 is built from 16 residues. The V and J ends lost 5 bases and 5 bases, in that order; junction bases with no gene match: 10. Note on this clone: What it binds is not known.

This sequence was found in an adult with an advanced solid tumor such as melanoma, head and neck, liver or kidney cancer. The specimen comprised CD4+ or CD8+ T cells sorted from blood, sampled in a trial of the OX40 agonist ivuxolimab. This chain connects TRBV7-8 to TRBJ1-1, with 11 positions matching TRBD1. CDR3 sequence: CASSPPGTGGGTEAFF. The CDR3 DNA follows: TGTGCCAGCAGCCCACCCGGGACAGGGGGGGGTACTGAAGCTTTCTTT. Using reference TRBV7-8 and TRBJ1-1 for the parts outside the CDR3, the full variable domain is GAGVSQSPRYKVAKRGQDVALRCDPISGHVSLFWYQQALGQGPEFLTYFQNEAQLDKSGLPSDRFFAERPEGSVSTLKIQRTQQEDSAVYLCASSPPGTGGGTEAFFGQGTRLTVV.